The clone carrying this T cell receptor (beta chain) has a single count. The source of the sample is a study of radiation and T cells in renal cell carcinoma. Germline V gene sequence: CDR1 SGHNT, CDR2 YYREEE (reference sequence). The CDR3 is 15 residues long. V lost 4 bases and J lost 3, with 13 bases in between. Assay used: immunoSEQ multiplex PCR; TCRdb lists only in-frame clones, some missing. The sample carries tens of thousands of clones, approximately 80% recorded once. The time point denotes: blood 2 weeks post-SBRT. The treatment: 15 Gy SBRT to primary tumor, nephrectomy 4 weeks later. After SBRT, blood was collected at 2 and 4 weeks, plus baseline. The tumor was a clear cell renal cell carcinoma.

This specimen consisted of blood, obtained from a patient whose treatment included radiotherapy and nephrectomy. The V gene is TRBV5-4, the J gene TRBJ2-2, with D possibly TRBD1 on 7 matching bases. The source of this sequence is a woman in her seventies with renal cell carcinoma. The CDR3 protein is CASSIRGDHTGELFF. As DNA, the CDR3 is TGTGCCAGCAGCATCAGGGGGGACCACACCGGGGAGCTGTTTTTT. Using reference TRBV5-4 and TRBJ2-2 for the parts outside the CDR3, the full variable domain is ETGVTQSPTHLIKTRGQQVTLRCSSQSGHNTVSWYQQALGQGPQFIFQYYREEENGRGNFPPRFSGLQFPNYSSELNVNALELDDSALYLCASSIRGDHTGELFFGEGSRLTVL.